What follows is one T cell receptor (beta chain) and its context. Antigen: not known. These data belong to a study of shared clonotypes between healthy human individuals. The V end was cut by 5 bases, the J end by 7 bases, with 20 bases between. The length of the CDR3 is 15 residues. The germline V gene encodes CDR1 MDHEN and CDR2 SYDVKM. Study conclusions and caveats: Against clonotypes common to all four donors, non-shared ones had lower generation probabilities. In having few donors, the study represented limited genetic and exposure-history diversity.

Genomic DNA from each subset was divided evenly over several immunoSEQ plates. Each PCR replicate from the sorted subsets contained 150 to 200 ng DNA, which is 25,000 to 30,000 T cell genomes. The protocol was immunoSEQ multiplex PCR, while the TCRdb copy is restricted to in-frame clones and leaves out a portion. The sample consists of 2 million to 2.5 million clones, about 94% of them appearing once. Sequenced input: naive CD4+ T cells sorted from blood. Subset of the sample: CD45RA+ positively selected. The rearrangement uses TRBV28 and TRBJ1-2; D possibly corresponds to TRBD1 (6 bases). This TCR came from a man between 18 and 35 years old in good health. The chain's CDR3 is CASSLGGGGGGGYTF. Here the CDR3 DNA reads TGTGCCAGCAGTCTGGGTGGGGGGGGCGGCGGTGGCTACACCTTC.